These T cell receptor beta chains were read from a single sample in a study of blood T cell repertoires in COVID-19. Clones were read by immunoSEQ multiplex PCR, and TCRdb kept only the in-frame ones, dropping some. Altogether roughly 480,000 clones are present, about 91% being singletons, with the ten largest covering over 0.7%. Specimen: peripheral blood. These TCRs come from a man between 18 and 35 years old with COVID-19, enrolled during active disease. CDR3s leave out the opening cysteine and the closing phenylalanine or tryptophan. A clone size is listed for some rows: how often the clone was seen (once, few, many), or a class if it is expanded.

size	V	J	CDR3
NA	TRBV24-1	TRBJ2-1	ATSDLGTNNEQF
NA	TRBV5-8	TRBJ2-2	ASRQTGSTGELF
NA	TRBV18	TRBJ1-1	ASSPGQGAEAF
NA	TRBV9	TRBJ2-1	ASSVGSSYNEQF
NA	TRBV10-3	TRBJ2-1	AITVGPEGEQF
NA	TRBV3-1/TRBV3-2	TRBJ1-2	ASSLDRGYGYT
NA	TRBV19	TRBJ1-5	ASRTADGNSNQPQH
NA	TRBV19	TRBJ1-5	ASTWERNQPQH
few	TRBV7-8	TRBJ1-5	ASSLGTVNQPQH
many	TRBV7-8	TRBJ2-7	ASSLNLVAESYEQY
NA	TRBV4-1	TRBJ2-1	ASSHPRTSGNYNEQF
NA	TRBV7-8	TRBJ2-2	ASSLGLANTGELF
NA	TRBV18	TRBJ1-1	ASAESGGTNTEAF
NA	TRBV11-3	TRBJ2-7	ASSSGVGREQY
NA	TRBV7-6	TRBJ2-3	ASSMTSGGPTDTQY
NA	TRBV7-6	TRBJ2-3	ASSLKQRGGANTQY
NA	TRBV5-6	TRBJ2-3	ASSPDRAQYTDTQY
once	TRBV2	TRBJ2-7	ASRLAGRGEQY
NA	TRBV5-6	TRBJ2-7	ASNGGLNYEQY
NA	TRBV11-2	TRBJ2-5	ASSLAVPIRETQY
NA	TRBV6-5	TRBJ1-6	ASSYLVTGGHSPLH
NA	TRBV5-6	TRBJ1-3	ASSLGPGVGNTIY
NA	TRBV6-1	TRBJ2-1	ASSATPGTPRGEQF
NA	TRBV30	TRBJ2-3	AWSAARIRTQY
NA	TRBV6-4	TRBJ1-1	ASSGSGDRGGCTEAF
NA	TRBV19	TRBJ1-2	ASSIGVGTGAYGYT
NA	TRBV23-1	TRBJ2-7	ASSQSSGDRYEQY
NA	TRBV24-1	TRBJ2-2	ATSEAPTGELF
NA	TRBV9	TRBJ2-2	ASSDWSTGELF
NA	TRBV19	TRBJ2-5	ASSIGGAETQY
NA	TRBV19	TRBJ1-2	ASSFWTGGYT
NA	TRBV24-1	TRBJ2-3	ATSGGTGTHSSTDTQY
NA	TRBV19	TRBJ2-7	ASSASGGQGLLEQY
NA	TRBV27	TRBJ2-1	ASIPRPGLAGVGEQF
NA	TRBV5-1	TRBJ2-2	ASSLIFGQGVEELF
once	TRBV27	TRBJ2-1	ASSPLLGGRIYNEQF
NA	TRBV19	TRBJ1-1	ASTKGGVGTEAF
NA	TRBV4-1	TRBJ2-1	ASSQGVAGTGDEQF
NA	TRBV7-9	TRBJ2-5	ASSLGGQRVSETQY
NA	TRBV5-1	TRBJ2-1	ASSLEVGGPVSSYNEQF
NA	TRBV10-3	TRBJ2-7	AISESPFAGSPYEQY
once	TRBV3-1/TRBV3-2	TRBJ1-2	ASSQEPGSPRVSYT
once	TRBV6-1	TRBJ1-6	ASSETGGNPNSPLH
NA	TRBV4-1	TRBJ2-7	ASSQDHRETYEQY
few	TRBV18	TRBJ2-2	ASSPQTGDGGELF
NA	TRBV5-1	TRBJ2-7	ASSPLRGSEQY
NA	TRBV24-1	TRBJ2-1	ATSDPSGGKSSYNEQF
NA	TRBV7-9	TRBJ2-6	ASSPPTSQSSGANVLT
NA	TRBV7-9	TRBJ2-1	ASSRTPLHEQF
few	TRBV9	TRBJ2-2	ASSSPDSPTGELF
once	TRBV12-3/TRBV12-4	TRBJ1-2	ASSSGTIYGYT
NA	TRBV9	TRBJ2-2	ASSVVQGATGELF
NA	TRBV6-5	TRBJ1-1	ASSYSGAADRGWTF